One TCR beta chain is described in this entry. The target antigen is unknown. Assay used: immunoSEQ multiplex PCR; TCRdb lists only in-frame clones, some missing. Of roughly 100,000 clones in the sample, roughly 91% are singletons; the top ten hold approximately 10%. The CDR3 has 14 amino acids. Trimming took 4 bases from V and 8 from J; bases not matched to a gene: 8. Germline V gene data show CDR1 as SNHLY and CDR2 as FYNNEI. The data stem from a study of T cell responses to AZD1222 COVID-19 vaccine. The wider study: Second-dose intervals of approximately 4 or approximately 12 weeks were pooled. Study outcomes and limitations: The span of vaccine-associated CD4 TCRs extended across spike, with dominance at 160-218 and 743-854. Donors were largely white British and mainly female; clonal diversity was possibly underestimated.

This TCR was sampled from an adult in good health. Sequencing was performed on peripheral blood, taken on day 0 of AZD1222 vaccination. This sequence joins TRBV2 and TRBJ2-1; TRBD2 matches 7 bases. CDR3 region: CASSVVRERYEQFF. In DNA form, the CDR3 reads TGTGCCAGCAGTGTGGTGCGGGAGAGGTATGAGCAGTTCTTC.